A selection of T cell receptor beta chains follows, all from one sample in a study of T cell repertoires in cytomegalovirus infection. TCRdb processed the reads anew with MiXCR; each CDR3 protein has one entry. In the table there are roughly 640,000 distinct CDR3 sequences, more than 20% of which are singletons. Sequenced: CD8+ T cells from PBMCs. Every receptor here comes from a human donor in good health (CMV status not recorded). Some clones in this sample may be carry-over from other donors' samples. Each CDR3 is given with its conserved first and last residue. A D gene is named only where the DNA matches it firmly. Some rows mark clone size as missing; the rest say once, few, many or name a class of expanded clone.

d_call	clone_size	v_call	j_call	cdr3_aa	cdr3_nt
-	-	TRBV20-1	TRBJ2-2	CSAVDEYPGELFF	TGCAGTGCCGTTGACGAATACCCCGGGGAGCTGTTTTTT
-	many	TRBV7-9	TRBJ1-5	CASSRTSSGQPQHF	TGTGCCAGCAGCCGTACATCTTCCGGGCAGCCCCAGCATTTT
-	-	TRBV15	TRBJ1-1	CATSRGNQGNEAFF	TGTGCCACCAGCAGAGGAAATCAGGGGAATGAAGCTTTCTTT
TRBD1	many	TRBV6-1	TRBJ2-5	CATSLGTGGGETQYF	TGTGCCACCAGCCTGGGGACAGGCGGTGGAGAGACCCAGTACTTC
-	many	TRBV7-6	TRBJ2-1	CASSLEGRGPRDEQFF	TGTGCCAGCAGCTTAGAGGGCAGGGGCCCTAGGGATGAGCAGTTCTTC
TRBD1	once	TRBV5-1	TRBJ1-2	CASSLSGTGEGDGYTF	TGCGCCAGCAGCCTTTCAGGGACAGGGGAGGGAGATGGCTACACCTTC
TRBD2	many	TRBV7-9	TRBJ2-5	CASSNGLAGSQGTQYF	TGTGCCAGCAGTAACGGACTAGCGGGGTCGCAAGGGACCCAGTACTTC
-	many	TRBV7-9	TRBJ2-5	CASRSQGDQETQYF	TGTGCCAGCAGAAGCCAGGGTGACCAAGAGACCCAGTACTTC
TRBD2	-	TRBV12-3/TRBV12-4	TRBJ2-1	CASSYLAGVNSDEQFF	TGTGCCAGCAGCTACCTAGCGGGGGTTAATAGCGATGAGCAGTTCTTC
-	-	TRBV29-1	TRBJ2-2	CSVTEGPALNTGELFF	TGCAGCGTGACAGAGGGCCCTGCGTTGAACACCGGGGAGCTGTTTTTT
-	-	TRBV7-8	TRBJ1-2	CASSLEVGSGRLNGYTF	TGTGCCAGCAGCTTAGAGGTCGGGTCAGGACGATTGAATGGCTACACCTTC
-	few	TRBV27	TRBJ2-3	CASSFVQATTDTQYF	TGTGCCAGCAGTTTTGTACAGGCAACCACAGATACGCAGTATTTT
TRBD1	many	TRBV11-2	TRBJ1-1	CASSLGTGGVWTEAFF	TGTGCCAGCAGCTTGGGGACAGGGGGAGTTTGGACTGAAGCTTTCTTT
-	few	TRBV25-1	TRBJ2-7	CASSEYEGSYEQYF	TGTGCCAGCAGTGAATATGAGGGTTCCTACGAGCAGTACTTC